This T cell receptor beta chain is drawn from a study of T-cell reconstitution after alpha-beta-depleted transplantation in children. Trimming took 3 bases from V and 8 from J, leaving 14 bases between them. This CDR3 spans 15 amino acids. A TCRbeta library incorporating unique molecular identifiers was prepared. TCRdb independently ran MiXCR on the PCR reads; one entry per CDR3 protein. The sample carries about 90,000 distinct CDR3 sequences, around 15% recorded once. This sequence joins TRBV12-3 or TRBV12-4 and TRBJ1-6, with D unclear. Sequences were derived from PBMCs, mostly from graft donor cells, sampled 180 days after TCRalphabeta/CD19-depleted stem cell transplant. The sequence came from a male patient under 10 years old who had a stem cell transplant for acute lymphoblastic leukemia, so the T cells may come from the graft donor. The CDR3, as DNA: TGTGCCAGCAGTTTGGGTCAACCTAGGGATTCACCCCTCCACTTT. It specifies CASSLGQPRDSPLHF.